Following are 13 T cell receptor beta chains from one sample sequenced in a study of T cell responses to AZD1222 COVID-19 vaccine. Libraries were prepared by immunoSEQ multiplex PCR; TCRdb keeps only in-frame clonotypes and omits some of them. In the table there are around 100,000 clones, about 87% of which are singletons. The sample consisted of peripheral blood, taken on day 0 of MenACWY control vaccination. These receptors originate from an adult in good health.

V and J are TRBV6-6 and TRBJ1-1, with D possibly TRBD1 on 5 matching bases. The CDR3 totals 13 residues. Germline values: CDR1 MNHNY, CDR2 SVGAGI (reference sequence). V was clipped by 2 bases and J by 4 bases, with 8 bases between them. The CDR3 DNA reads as TGTGCCAGCAGTTACGCCGACAGCACTGAAGCTTTCTTT. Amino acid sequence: CASSYADSTEAFF.

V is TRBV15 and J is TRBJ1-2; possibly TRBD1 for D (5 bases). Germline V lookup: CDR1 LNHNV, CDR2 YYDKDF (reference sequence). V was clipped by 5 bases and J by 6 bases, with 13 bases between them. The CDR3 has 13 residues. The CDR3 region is CATSLGGSDGYTF. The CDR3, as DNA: TGTGCCACCAGCCTCGGGGGGTCGGATGGCTACACCTTC. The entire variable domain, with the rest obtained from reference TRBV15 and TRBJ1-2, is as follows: DAMVIQNPRYQVTQFGKPVTLSCSQTLNHNVMYWYQQKSSQAPKLLFHYYDKDFNNEADTPDNFQSRRPNTSFCFLDIRSPGLGDTAMYLCATSLGGSDGYTFGSGTRLTVV.

The CDR3 region has the DNA TGTGCCTGGAGCCGGGGACTAGCGGGAGGAGATACGCAGTATTTT. It yields the protein CAWSRGLAGGDTQYF. The V and J genes are TRBV30 and TRBJ2-3, with TRBD2 matching 15 bases. The length of the CDR3 is 15 residues. Germline CDR1 reads GTSNPN; CDR2 reads SVGIG (reference sequence). The V and J ends lost 3 bases and 5 bases, in that order; junction bases with no gene match: 3.

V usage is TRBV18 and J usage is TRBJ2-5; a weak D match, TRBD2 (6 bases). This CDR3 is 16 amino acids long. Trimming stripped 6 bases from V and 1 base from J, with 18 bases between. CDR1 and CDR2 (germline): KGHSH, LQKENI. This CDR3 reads CASSLNGGFLQETQYF. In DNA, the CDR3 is TGTGCCAGCTCCCTAAACGGGGGATTTCTCCAAGAGACCCAGTACTTC.

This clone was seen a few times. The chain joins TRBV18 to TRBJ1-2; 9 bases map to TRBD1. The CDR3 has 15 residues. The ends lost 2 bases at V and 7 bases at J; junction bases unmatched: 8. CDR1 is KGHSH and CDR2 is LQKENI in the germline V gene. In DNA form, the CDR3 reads TGTGCCAGCTCACCAACCACAGGGGGCTGGGGTGGCTACACCTTC. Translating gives CASSPTTGGWGGYTF.

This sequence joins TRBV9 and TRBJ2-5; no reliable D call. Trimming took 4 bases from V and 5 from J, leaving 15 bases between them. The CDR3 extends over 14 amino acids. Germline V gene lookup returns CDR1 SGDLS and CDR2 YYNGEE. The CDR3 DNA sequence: TGTGCCAGCAGCCCGGGCCCCCAAAAGGAGACCCAGTACTTC. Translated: CASSPGPQKETQYF. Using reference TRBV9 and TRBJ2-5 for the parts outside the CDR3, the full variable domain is DSGVTQTPKHLITATGQRVTLRCSPRSGDLSVYWYQQSLDQGLQFLIQYYNGEERAKGNILERFSAQQFPDLHSELNLSSLELGDSALYFCASSPGPQKETQYFGPGTRLLVL.

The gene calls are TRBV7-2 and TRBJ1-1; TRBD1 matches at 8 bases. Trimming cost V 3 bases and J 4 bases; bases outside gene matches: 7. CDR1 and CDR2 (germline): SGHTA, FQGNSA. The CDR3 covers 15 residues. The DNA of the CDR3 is TGTGCCAGCAGCTTTCAGGGGGCGCTGGGCACTGAAGCTTTCTTT. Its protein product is CASSFQGALGTEAFF.

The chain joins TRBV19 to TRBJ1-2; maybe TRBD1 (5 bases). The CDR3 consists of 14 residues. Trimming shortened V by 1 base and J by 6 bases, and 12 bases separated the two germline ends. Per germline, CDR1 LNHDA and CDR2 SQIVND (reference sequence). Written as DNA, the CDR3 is TGTGCCAGTAGTATAGTTGGGGCGGCGGATGGCTACACCTTC. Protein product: CASSIVGAADGYTF. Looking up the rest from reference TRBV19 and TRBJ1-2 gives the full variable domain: DGGITQSPKYLFRKEGQNVTLSCEQNLNHDAMYWYRQDPGQGLRLIYYSQIVNDFQKGDIAEGYSVSREKKESFPLTVTSAQKNPTAFYLCASSIVGAADGYTFGSGTRLTVV.

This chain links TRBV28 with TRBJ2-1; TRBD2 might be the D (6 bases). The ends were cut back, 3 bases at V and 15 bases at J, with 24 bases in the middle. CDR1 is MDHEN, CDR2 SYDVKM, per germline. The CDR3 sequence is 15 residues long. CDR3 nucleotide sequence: TGTGCCAGCAGTTTTTTGGCGGGGAGTGGGGGTGTAGGGTTCTTC. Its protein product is CASSFLAGSGGVGFF.

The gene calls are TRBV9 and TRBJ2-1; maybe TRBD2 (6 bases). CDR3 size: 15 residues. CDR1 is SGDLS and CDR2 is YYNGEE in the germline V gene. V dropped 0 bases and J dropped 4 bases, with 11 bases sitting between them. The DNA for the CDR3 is TGTGCCAGCAGCGTAGCGGGAGCTCCATACAATGAGCAGTTCTTC. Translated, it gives CASSVAGAPYNEQFF.

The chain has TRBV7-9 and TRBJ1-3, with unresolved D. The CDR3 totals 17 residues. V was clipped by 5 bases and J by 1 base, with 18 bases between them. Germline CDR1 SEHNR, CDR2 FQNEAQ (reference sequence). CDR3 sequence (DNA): TGTGCCAGCAGCCCATCAGGAGACCAGGCATCTGGAAACACCATATATTTT. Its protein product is CASSPSGDQASGNTIYF. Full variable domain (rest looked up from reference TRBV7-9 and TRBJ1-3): DTGVSQNPRHKITKRGQNVTFRCDPISEHNRLYWYRQTLGQGPEFLTYFQNEAQLEKSRLLSDRFSAERPKGSFSTLEIQRTEQGDSAMYLCASSPSGDQASGNTIYFGEGSWLTVV.

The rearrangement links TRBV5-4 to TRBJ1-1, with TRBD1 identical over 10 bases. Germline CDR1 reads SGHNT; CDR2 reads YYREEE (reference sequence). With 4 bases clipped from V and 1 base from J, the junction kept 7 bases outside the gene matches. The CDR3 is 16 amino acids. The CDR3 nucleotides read TGTGCCAGCAGCCCCCGGACAGGGGGGGGGAACACTGAAGCTTTCTTT. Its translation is CASSPRTGGGNTEAFF.

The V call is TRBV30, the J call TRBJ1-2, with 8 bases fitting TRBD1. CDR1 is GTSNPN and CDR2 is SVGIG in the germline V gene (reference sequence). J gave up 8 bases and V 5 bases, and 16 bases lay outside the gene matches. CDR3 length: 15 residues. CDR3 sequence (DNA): TGTGCCTGGCACCGGGACAGGACACTTACCAAAGGCTACACCTTC. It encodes CAWHRDRTLTKGYTF.